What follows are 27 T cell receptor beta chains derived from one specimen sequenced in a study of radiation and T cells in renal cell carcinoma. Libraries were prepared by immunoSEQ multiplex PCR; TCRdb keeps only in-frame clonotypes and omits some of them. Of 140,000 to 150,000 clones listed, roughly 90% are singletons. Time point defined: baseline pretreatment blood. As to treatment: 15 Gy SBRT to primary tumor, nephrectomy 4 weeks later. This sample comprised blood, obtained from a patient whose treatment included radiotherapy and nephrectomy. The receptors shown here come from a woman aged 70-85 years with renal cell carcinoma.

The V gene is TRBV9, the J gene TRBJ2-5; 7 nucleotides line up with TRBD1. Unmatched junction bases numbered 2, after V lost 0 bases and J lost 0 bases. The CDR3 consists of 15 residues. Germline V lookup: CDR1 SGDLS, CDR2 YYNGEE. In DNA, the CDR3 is TGTGCCAGCAGCGTAGGGGACAGTTACCAAGAGACCCAGTACTTC. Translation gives CASSVGDSYQETQYF.

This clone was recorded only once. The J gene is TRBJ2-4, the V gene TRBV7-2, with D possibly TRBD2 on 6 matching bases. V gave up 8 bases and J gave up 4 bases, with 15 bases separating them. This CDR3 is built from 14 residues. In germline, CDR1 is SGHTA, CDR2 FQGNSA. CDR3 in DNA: TGTGCCAGCTCACCCGGGGGACTTAAAAACATTCAGTACTTC. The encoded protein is CASSPGGLKNIQYF.

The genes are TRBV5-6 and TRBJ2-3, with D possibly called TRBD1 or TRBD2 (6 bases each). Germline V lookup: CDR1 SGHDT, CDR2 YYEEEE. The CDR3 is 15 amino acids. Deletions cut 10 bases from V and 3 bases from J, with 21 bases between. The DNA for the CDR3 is TGTGCCTCTAGACTACGGGGGCCTATTACAGATACGCAGTATTTT. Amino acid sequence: CASRLRGPITDTQYF.

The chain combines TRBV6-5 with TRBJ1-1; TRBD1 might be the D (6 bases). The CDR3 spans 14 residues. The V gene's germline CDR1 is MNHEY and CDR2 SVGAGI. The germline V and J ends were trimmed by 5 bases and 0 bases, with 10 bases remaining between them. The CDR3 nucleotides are TGTGCCAGCAGTCCTCGGGACATGAACACTGAAGCTTTCTTT. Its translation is CASSPRDMNTEAFF.

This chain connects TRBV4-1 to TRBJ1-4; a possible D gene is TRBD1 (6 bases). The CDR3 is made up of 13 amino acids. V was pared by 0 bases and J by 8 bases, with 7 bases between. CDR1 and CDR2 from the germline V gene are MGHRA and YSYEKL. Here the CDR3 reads CASSQDRGEKLFF. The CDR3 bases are TGCGCCAGCAGCCAAGATAGGGGGGAAAAACTGTTTTTT.

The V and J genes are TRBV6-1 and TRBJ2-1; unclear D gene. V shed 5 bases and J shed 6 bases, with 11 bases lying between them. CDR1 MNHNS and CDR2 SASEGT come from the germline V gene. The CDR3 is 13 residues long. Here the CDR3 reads CASSPPIANEQFF. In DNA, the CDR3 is TGTGCCAGCAGTCCCCCTATTGCCAATGAGCAGTTCTTC.

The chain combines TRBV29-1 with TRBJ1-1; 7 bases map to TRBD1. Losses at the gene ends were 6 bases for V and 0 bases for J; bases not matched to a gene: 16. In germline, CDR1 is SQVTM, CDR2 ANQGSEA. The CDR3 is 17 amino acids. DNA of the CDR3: TGCAGCGTACACATGACAGGGTGGAAAAGCATGAACACTGAAGCTTTCTTT. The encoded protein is CSVHMTGWKSMNTEAFF. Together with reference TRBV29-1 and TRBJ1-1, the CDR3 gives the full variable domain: SAVISQKPSRDICQRGTSLTIQCQVDSQVTMMFWYRQQPGQSLTLIATANQGSEATYESGFVIDKFPISRPNLTFSTLTVSNMSPEDSSIYLCSVHMTGWKSMNTEAFFGQGTRLTVV.

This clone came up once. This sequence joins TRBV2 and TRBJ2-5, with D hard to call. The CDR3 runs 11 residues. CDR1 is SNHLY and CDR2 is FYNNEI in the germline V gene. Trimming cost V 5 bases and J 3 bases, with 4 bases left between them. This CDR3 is CASSTEETQYF. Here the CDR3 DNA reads TGTGCCAGCAGTACAGAAGAGACCCAGTACTTC.

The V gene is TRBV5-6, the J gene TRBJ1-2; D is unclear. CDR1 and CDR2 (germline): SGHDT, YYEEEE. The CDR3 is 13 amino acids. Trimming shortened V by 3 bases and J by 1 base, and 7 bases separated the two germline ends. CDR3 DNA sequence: TGTGCCAGCAGCTCCGGATATAACTATGGCTACACCTTC. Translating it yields CASSSGYNYGYTF.

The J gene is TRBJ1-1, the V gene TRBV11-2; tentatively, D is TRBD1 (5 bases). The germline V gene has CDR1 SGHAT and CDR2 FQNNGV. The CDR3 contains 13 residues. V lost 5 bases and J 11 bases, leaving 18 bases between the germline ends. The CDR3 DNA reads TGTGCCAGCAGCCGTGATTCTGGGGGTGACGCTTTCTTT. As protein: CASSRDSGGDAFF.

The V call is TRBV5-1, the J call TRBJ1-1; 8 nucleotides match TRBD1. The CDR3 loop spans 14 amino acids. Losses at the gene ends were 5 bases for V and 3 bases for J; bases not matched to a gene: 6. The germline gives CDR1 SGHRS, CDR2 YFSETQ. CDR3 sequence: CASRGDRTDTEAFF. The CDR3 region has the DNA TGCGCCAGCAGGGGGGACAGGACGGACACTGAAGCTTTCTTT.

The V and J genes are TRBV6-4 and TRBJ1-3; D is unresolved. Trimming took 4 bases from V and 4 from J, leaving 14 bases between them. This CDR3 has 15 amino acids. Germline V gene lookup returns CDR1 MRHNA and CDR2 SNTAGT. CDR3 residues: CASSVGTRGGNTIYF. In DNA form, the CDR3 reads TGTGCCAGCAGTGTTGGCACGCGGGGAGGAAACACCATATATTTT.

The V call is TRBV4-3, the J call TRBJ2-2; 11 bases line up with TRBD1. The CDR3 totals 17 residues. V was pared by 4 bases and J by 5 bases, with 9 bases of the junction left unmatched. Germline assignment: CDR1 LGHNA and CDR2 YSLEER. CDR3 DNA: TGCGCCAGCAGCCGAAGGGTGGGGACAGGGGGAACCGGGGAGCTGTTTTTT. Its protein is CASSRRVGTGGTGELFF.

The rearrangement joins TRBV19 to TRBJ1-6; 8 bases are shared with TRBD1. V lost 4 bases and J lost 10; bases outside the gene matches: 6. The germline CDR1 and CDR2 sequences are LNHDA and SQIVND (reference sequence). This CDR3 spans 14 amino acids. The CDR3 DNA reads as TGTGCCAGTAGTACGGGACAGGTTGTCTCACCCCTCCACTTT. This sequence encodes CASSTGQVVSPLHF.

CDR3 in amino acids: CASSEAGALLGDTQYF. The CDR3 DNA reads TGTGCCAGCAGCGAAGCGGGGGCCCTTTTAGGAGATACGCAGTATTTT. The chain employs TRBV5-6 and TRBJ2-3; 8 nucleotides agree with TRBD2. CDR1 is SGHDT, CDR2 YYEEEE, per germline. This CDR3 contains 16 residues. The V segment lost 4 bases and the J segment 5 bases; nucleotides outside the gene matches: 12.

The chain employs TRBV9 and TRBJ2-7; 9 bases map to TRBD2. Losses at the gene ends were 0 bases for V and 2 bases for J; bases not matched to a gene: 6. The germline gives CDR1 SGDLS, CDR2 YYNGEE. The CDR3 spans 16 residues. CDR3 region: CASSVEAGGQTYEQYF. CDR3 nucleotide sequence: TGTGCCAGCAGCGTAGAAGCGGGGGGACAGACCTACGAGCAGTACTTC.

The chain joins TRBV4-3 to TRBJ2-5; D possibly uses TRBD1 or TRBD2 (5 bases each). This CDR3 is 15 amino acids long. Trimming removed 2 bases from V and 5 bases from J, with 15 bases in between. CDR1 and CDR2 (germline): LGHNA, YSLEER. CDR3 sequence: CASSQSNAWGETQYF. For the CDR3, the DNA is TGCGCCAGCAGCCAATCGAACGCCTGGGGGGAGACCCAGTACTTC.

The CDR3, as DNA: TGTGCCAGTAGGCCCAGACAGGGCATAAATGAAAAACTGTTTTTT. Its translation is CASRPRQGINEKLFF. The chain employs TRBV19 and TRBJ1-4; 7 positions match TRBD1. J lost 5 bases, V lost 6 bases, and 9 bases had no gene match. The CDR3 is 15 residues long. Germline V gives CDR1 LNHDA, CDR2 SQIVND (reference sequence).

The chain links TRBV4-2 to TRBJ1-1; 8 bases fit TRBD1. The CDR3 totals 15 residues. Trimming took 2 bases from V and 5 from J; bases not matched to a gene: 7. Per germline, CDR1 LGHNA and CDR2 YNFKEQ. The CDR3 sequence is CASSQFTGGGTEAFF. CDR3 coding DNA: TGTGCCAGCAGCCAATTTACAGGGGGGGGGACTGAAGCTTTCTTT.

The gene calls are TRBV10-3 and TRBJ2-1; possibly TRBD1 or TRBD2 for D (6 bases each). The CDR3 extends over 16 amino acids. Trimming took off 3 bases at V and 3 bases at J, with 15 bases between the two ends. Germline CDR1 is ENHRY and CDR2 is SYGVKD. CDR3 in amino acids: CAISDNRASVYNEQFF. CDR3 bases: TGTGCCATCAGTGACAACAGGGCTAGCGTCTACAATGAGCAGTTCTTC.

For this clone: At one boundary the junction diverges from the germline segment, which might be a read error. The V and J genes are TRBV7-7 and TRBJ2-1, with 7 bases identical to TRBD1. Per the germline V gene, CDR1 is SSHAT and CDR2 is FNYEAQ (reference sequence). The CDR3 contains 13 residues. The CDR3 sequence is CASSYGTVDEQFF. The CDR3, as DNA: TGTGCTAGCAGCTATGGGACAGTCGATGAGCAGTTCTTC.

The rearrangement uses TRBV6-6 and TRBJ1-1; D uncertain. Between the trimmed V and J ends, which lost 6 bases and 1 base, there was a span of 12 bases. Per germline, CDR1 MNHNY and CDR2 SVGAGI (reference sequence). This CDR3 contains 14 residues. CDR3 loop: CASSVRLPNTEAFF. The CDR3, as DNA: TGTGCCAGCAGCGTCCGGTTACCGAACACTGAAGCTTTCTTT.

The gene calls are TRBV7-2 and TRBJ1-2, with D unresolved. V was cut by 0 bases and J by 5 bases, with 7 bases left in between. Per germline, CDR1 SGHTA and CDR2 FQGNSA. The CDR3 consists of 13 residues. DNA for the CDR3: TGTGCCAGCAGCTTAGCTGAGCAGTATGGCTACACCTTC. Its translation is CASSLAEQYGYTF.

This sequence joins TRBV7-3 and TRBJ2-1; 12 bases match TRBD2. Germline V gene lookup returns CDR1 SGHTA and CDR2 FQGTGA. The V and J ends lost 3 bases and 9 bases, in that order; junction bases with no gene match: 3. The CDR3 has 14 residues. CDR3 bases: TGTGCCAGCAGCTTCCTAGCGGGGGGGCCTGAGCAGTTCTTC. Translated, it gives CASSFLAGGPEQFF. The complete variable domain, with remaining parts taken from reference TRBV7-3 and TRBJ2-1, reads GAGVSQTPSNKVTEKGKYVELRCDPISGHTALYWYRQSLGQGPEFLIYFQGTGAADDSGLPNDRFFAVRPEGSVSTLKIQRTERGDSAVYLCASSFLAGGPEQFFGPGTRLTVL.

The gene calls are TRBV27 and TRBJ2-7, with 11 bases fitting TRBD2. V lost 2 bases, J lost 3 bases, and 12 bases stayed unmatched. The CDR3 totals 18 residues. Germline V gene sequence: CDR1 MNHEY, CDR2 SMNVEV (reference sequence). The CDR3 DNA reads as TGTGCCAGCAGTTTACACTCTAAACTAGCGGGGGAGCACTACGAGCAGTACTTC. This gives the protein CASSLHSKLAGEHYEQYF.

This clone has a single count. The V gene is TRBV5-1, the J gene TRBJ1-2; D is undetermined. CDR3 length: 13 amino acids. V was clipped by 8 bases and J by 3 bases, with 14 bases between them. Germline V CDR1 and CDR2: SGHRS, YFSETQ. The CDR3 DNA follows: TGCGCCAGTCGACTAGATCTGGACTATGGCTACACCTTC. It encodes CASRLDLDYGYTF.

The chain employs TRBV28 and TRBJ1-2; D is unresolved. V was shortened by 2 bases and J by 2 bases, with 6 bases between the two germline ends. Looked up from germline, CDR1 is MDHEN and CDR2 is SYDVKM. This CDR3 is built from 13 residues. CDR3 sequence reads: CASSLASNYGYTF. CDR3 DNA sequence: TGTGCCAGCAGTTTAGCTAGCAACTATGGCTACACCTTC.